One sample yielded the 4 T cell receptor beta chains listed below, sequenced in a study of shared clonotypes between healthy human individuals. The repertoire was sequenced with immunoSEQ multiplex PCR; TCRdb's copy has only in-frame clones and lacks some. The table has about 490,000 clones, more than 75% seen once; the top ten hold around 11%. Sequencing was done on a sample of PBMCs. These receptors were obtained from a woman aged 40-49 years in good health. Some clones in this sample may be carry-over from other donors' samples.

The V gene is TRBV19, the J gene TRBJ2-7; D remains unclear. The length of the CDR3 is 14 residues. Germline V gene data show CDR1 as LNHDA and CDR2 as SQIVND (reference sequence). Deletions cut 4 bases from V and 2 bases from J, with 12 bases between. The CDR3 loop is CASSTGPATYEQYF. As DNA, the CDR3 is TGTGCCAGTAGTACTGGACCGGCCACCTACGAGCAGTACTTC.

This sequence joins TRBV7-3 and TRBJ2-5; D remains ambiguous. The J call is in doubt because the DNA end fits TRBJ2-7 better. The CDR3 consists of 13 residues. Germline V gene data show CDR1 as SGHTA and CDR2 as FQGTGA. CDR3 residues: CASISSDGYEQYF. As DNA, the CDR3 is TGTGCCAGCATCTCCTCGGACGGCTACGAGCAGTACTTC.

The genes are TRBV7-3 and TRBJ2-1; D is uncertain. The CDR3 consists of 15 residues. The V and J ends lost 5 bases and 1 base respectively, with 12 bases between them. The germline V gene has CDR1 SGHTA and CDR2 FQGTGA. The CDR3 DNA follows: TGTGCCAGCAGCCCGGACCCCGGTTCCTACAATGAGCAGTTCTTC. It yields the protein CASSPDPGSYNEQFF.

As concerns this clone: Other DNA variants within this sample encode the same CDR3. The chain has TRBV5-1 and TRBJ2-2; no definite D call. The CDR3 totals 14 residues. The germline V gene encodes CDR1 SGHRS and CDR2 YFSETQ. The ends were cut back, 0 bases at V and 0 bases at J, with 3 bases in the middle. CDR3 coding DNA: TGCGCCAGCAGCTTGGGACCGAACACCGGGGAGCTGTTTTTT. It encodes CASSLGPNTGELFF.